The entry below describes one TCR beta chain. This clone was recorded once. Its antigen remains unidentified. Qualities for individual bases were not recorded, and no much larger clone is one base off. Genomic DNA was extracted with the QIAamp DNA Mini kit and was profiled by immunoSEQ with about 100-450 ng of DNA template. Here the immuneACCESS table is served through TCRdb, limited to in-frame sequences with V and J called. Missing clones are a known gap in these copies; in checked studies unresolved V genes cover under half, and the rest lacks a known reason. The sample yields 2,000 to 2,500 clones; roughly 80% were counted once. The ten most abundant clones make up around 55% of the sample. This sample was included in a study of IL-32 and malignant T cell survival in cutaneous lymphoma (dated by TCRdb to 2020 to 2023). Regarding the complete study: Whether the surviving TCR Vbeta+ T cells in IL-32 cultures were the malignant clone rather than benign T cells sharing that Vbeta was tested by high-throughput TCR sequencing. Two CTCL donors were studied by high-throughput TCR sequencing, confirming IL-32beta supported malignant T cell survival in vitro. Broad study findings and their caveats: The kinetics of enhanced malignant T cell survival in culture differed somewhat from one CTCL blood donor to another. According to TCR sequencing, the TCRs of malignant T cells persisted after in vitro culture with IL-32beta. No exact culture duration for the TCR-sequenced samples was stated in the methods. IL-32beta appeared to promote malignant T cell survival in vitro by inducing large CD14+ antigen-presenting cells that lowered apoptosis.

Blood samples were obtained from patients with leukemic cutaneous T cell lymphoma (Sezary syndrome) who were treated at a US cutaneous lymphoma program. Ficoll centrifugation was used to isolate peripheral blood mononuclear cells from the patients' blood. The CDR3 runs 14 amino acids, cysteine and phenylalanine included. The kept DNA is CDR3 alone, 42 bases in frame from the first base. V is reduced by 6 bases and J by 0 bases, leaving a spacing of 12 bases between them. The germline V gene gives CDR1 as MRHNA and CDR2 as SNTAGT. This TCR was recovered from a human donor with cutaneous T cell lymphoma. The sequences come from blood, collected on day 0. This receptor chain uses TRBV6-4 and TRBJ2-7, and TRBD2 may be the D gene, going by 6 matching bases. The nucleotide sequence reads TGTGCCAGCAGCTTCCTAGCGTCCTCCTACGAGCAGTACTTC. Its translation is CASSFLASSYEQYF.